Listed here are 6 T cell receptor beta chains from one sample, sequenced in a study of identifying expanded T cells in peripheral blood. The table came from immunoSEQ multiplex PCR; TCRdb's copy has only in-frame clones and leaves some out. The sample contains roughly 130,000 clones, approximately 86% of which appear only once. The sample was blood. The receptors come from a person aged 18 to 75 in good health.

V and J are TRBV29-1 and TRBJ2-7, with unresolved D. Germline V CDR1 and CDR2: SQVTM, ANQGSEA. This CDR3 comprises 16 residues. Trimming stripped 4 bases from V and 3 bases from J, with 22 bases between. The CDR3 bases are TGCAGCGTTGGTCGATTGAAGGCAGTGGGCAACTACGAGCAGTACTTC. As protein: CSVGRLKAVGNYEQYF.

This clone was seen a handful of times. The genes are TRBV25-1 and TRBJ1-2; TRBD1 is a possible D gene (5 bases). Trimming pared 2 bases from V and 7 bases from J, leaving 14 bases between. Germline CDR1 and CDR2: MGHDK and SYGVNS. CDR3 length: 14 residues. The CDR3 coding sequence is TGTGCCAGCAGTGAAAAGACAGACCAATCTGGCTACACCTTC. Amino acids: CASSEKTDQSGYTF.

The chain links TRBV10-1 to TRBJ1-2; D gene ambiguous. CDR1 is WNHNN, CDR2 SYGVQD, per germline (reference sequence). The CDR3 extends over 13 amino acids. Deletions cut 3 bases from V and 2 bases from J, with 7 bases between. The CDR3 nucleotides read TGCGCCAGCAGTGAAACCGAAAACTATGGCTACACCTTC. Its protein product is CASSETENYGYTF.

This clone came up once. The chain carries TRBV7-3 and TRBJ2-5; D not certain. This CDR3 contains 13 residues. Trimming took off 0 bases at V and 1 base at J, with 3 bases between the two ends. From germline, CDR1 is SGHTA and CDR2 FQGTGA. This CDR3 reads CASSLTPQETQYF. The CDR3 DNA reads TGTGCCAGCAGCTTAACCCCCCAAGAGACCCAGTACTTC.

The chain couples TRBV10-3 to TRBJ2-6; the D is unclear. The CDR3 length is 14 residues. The V end lost 8 bases, the J end lost 0 bases, and 8 bases lay between the germline ends. The germline V gene encodes CDR1 ENHRY and CDR2 SYGVKD. CDR3: CAIGRVSGANVLTF. The CDR3 DNA is TGTGCCATCGGTAGGGTCTCTGGGGCCAACGTCCTGACTTTC.

The genes are TRBV2 and TRBJ2-6, with no clear D. V shed 5 bases and J shed 0 bases, with 8 bases lying between them. CDR1 is SNHLY and CDR2 is FYNNEI in the germline V gene. This CDR3 comprises 15 residues. The CDR3 DNA reads TGTGCCAGCAGTTTAGGGTACTCTGGGGCCAACGTCCTGACTTTC. Translating gives CASSLGYSGANVLTF. The full variable domain, in which reference TRBV2 and TRBJ2-6 provide the parts outside the CDR3, is EPEVTQTPSHQVTQMGQEVILRCVPISNHLYFYWYRQILGQKVEFLVSFYNNEISEKSEIFDDQFSVERPDGSNFTLKIRSTKLEDSAMYFCASSLGYSGANVLTFGAGSRLTVL.